This TCR beta chain is from a study of blood T cells in healthy people across ages. General study points: Per million T cells, TCR beta diversity dropped roughly linearly as age increased.

The germline CDR1 and CDR2 sequences are DFQATT and SNEGSKA (reference sequence). Unmatched junction bases numbered 6, after V lost 0 bases and J lost 5 bases. This CDR3 comprises 15 residues. Next came a second PCR, run for about 6 to 12 cycles, which used a sample-barcoded 5' primer along with a J-beta primer mix. Sequencing of every sample gave 2.5 million or more CDR3-containing paired-end reads. TCRdb processed the 5' RACE reads anew with MiXCR; each CDR3 protein has one entry. The sample carries about 1,500,000 distinct CDR3 sequences, 42% recorded once. On this clonotype itself: Its antigen is unidentified.

Input material: blood. The origin of this receptor is a woman aged 18 to 35 in good health. The gene calls are TRBV20-1 and TRBJ2-1, with 8 nucleotides matching TRBD2. CDR3 sequence reads: CSARDIAGTHNEQFF. The DNA for the CDR3 is TGCAGTGCTAGAGATATAGCGGGAACTCACAATGAGCAGTTCTTC.